Listed here are 32 T cell receptor beta chains from one sample, sequenced in a study of blood T cell repertoires in COVID-19. TCRdb's copy holds only in-frame clones and misses some; the assay was immunoSEQ multiplex PCR. The sample lists 210,000 or so clones, 70% to 90% occurring once. The sequenced material came from peripheral blood. These receptor sequences come from a woman between 18 and 29 years old who had recovered from COVID-19.

This rearrangement joins TRBV24-1 to TRBJ2-7, with 7 bases lining up with TRBD2. Germline V gene sequence: CDR1 KGHDR, CDR2 SFDVKD. There are 14 residues in the CDR3. With V trimmed by 4 bases and J by 4 bases, 6 bases remained unmatched. CDR3 region: CATSESGMGYEQYF. CDR3 DNA: TGTGCCACCAGTGAGAGCGGGATGGGGTACGAGCAGTACTTC.

The V gene is TRBV6-5, the J gene TRBJ2-1; 13 nucleotides align to TRBD2. This CDR3 has 14 amino acids. Trimming cost V 6 bases and J 9 bases; bases outside gene matches: 5. Germline-derived CDR1 and CDR2 are MNHEY and SVGAGI. Here the CDR3 reads CASRFGLAGVEQFF. CDR3 nucleotide sequence: TGTGCCAGCAGATTCGGACTAGCGGGAGTTGAGCAGTTCTTC.

The rearrangement links TRBV7-3 to TRBJ2-3; maybe TRBD2 (6 bases). Trimming stripped 5 bases from V and 2 bases from J, with 14 bases between. Per germline, CDR1 SGHTA and CDR2 FQGTGA. The CDR3 runs 15 residues. The DNA for the CDR3 is TGTGCCAGCAGCCCGGAAGGGACTTTCACAGATACGCAGTATTTT. Encoded protein: CASSPEGTFTDTQYF. Full variable domain (missing parts from reference TRBV7-3 and TRBJ2-3): GAGVSQTPSNKVTEKGKYVELRCDPISGHTALYWYRQSLGQGPEFLIYFQGTGAADDSGLPNDRFFAVRPEGSVSTLKIQRTERGDSAVYLCASSPEGTFTDTQYFGPGTRLTVL.

At least ten counts were recorded for this clone. The identical CDR3 is also encoded by other nucleotide sequences in the sample. The V call is TRBV7-6, the J call TRBJ2-7; tentatively, D is TRBD1 (5 bases). CDR1 is SGHVS, CDR2 FNYEAQ, per germline. V lost 1 base, J lost 0 bases, and 10 bases lay in between. The CDR3 runs to 15 residues. Here the CDR3 reads CASSLGSGISYEQYF. The CDR3 nucleotides are TGTGCCAGCAGCTTAGGTTCAGGGATCTCCTACGAGCAGTACTTC.

V and J are TRBV9 and TRBJ2-3; D not resolved. The CDR3 consists of 14 residues. Trimming left V 0 bases short and J 5 bases short, with 10 bases between. CDR1 is SGDLS and CDR2 is YYNGEE in the germline V gene. The CDR3 coding sequence is TGTGCCAGCAGCGTAGAACCCACGGTAGATACGCAGTATTTT. Translating gives CASSVEPTVDTQYF.

The rearrangement uses TRBV6-5 and TRBJ2-7; 7 nucleotides match TRBD1. The junction had 9 bases not matched to a gene; V was cut back by 5 bases and J by 5 bases. The CDR3 totals 14 residues. Germline assignment: CDR1 MNHEY and CDR2 SVGAGI. The CDR3 sequence: CASSPRGFNDEQYF. The CDR3 nucleotides read TGTGCCAGCAGTCCCAGGGGGTTTAACGACGAGCAGTACTTC.

The V call is TRBV2, the J call TRBJ2-2, with TRBD2 identical over 15 bases. CDR3 length: 15 amino acids. J gave up 4 bases and V 6 bases, and 0 bases lay outside the gene matches. Germline-derived CDR1 and CDR2 are SNHLY and FYNNEI. For the CDR3, the DNA is TGTGCCAGCAGGGGACTAGCGGGGGGCACCGGGGAGCTGTTTTTT. Protein sequence: CASRGLAGGTGELFF.

This clone is a singleton in its sample. V gene TRBV30 combines with J gene TRBJ1-1, with D perhaps TRBD1 (5 bases). Germline V gene sequence: CDR1 GTSNPN, CDR2 SVGIG (reference sequence). The length of the CDR3 is 14 residues. V gave up 0 bases and J gave up 1 base, with 9 bases separating them. This CDR3 is CAWSVPGENTEAFF. CDR3 in DNA: TGTGCCTGGAGTGTACCGGGGGAGAACACTGAAGCTTTCTTT.

V gene TRBV9 combines with J gene TRBJ1-3; the D gene is possibly TRBD1 (6 bases). Germline V gives CDR1 SGDLS, CDR2 YYNGEE. The CDR3 totals 14 residues. V was shortened by 4 bases and J by 1 base, with 9 bases between the two germline ends. CDR3 DNA: TGTGCCAGCAGCCTACAGGGATCTGGAAACACCATATATTTT. This codes for CASSLQGSGNTIYF.

The V and J genes are TRBV9 and TRBJ1-3; D is ambiguous. This CDR3 is 13 amino acids long. CDR1 SGDLS and CDR2 YYNGEE come from the germline V gene. Trimming left V 4 bases short and J 0 bases short, with 5 bases between. CDR3 coding DNA: TGTGCCAGCAGCTATAACTCTGGAAACACCATATATTTT. It specifies CASSYNSGNTIYF.

In its sample, this clone was seen a few times. This sequence joins TRBV7-2 and TRBJ2-2; unclear D gene. Germline V gene lookup returns CDR1 SGHTA and CDR2 FQGNSA. V lost 3 bases and J lost 7, with 3 bases in between. CDR3 length equals 11 residues. The CDR3 DNA is TGTGCCAGCAGCTTCGTCGGGGAGCTGTTTTTT. It specifies CASSFVGELFF.

The J gene is TRBJ2-7, the V gene TRBV12-3 or TRBV12-4, with D possibly matching TRBD2 (6 bases). The ends were cut back, 5 bases at V and 7 bases at J, with 15 bases in the middle. The CDR3 consists of 13 residues. This CDR3 reads CASSGPRREEQYF. The CDR3 DNA reads TGTGCCAGCAGTGGGCCGCGGCGGGAAGAGCAGTACTTC.

The sample holds one count of this clone. The CDR3 coding sequence is TGTGCCAGCAGCTTAGGGCAGATGAACACTGAAGCTTTCTTT. It encodes CASSLGQMNTEAFF. The chain joins TRBV7-6 to TRBJ1-1; the D is unclear. V was trimmed by 1 base and J by 0 bases, leaving 6 bases between them. The CDR3 consists of 14 residues. Germline V lookup: CDR1 SGHVS, CDR2 FNYEAQ.

This clone was recorded only once. The chain joins TRBV30 to TRBJ1-5, with D perhaps matching TRBD1 (5 bases). The V and J ends lost 1 base and 4 bases respectively, with 11 bases between them. This CDR3 has 14 amino acids. Germline V gene data show CDR1 as GTSNPN and CDR2 as SVGIG (reference sequence). The CDR3 nucleotides read TGTGCCTGGAGTGCCGGACAAGTAAATCAGCCCCAGCATTTT. As protein: CAWSAGQVNQPQHF. Variable domain in full (rest from reference TRBV30 and TRBJ1-5): SQTIHQWPATLVQPVGSPLSLECTVEGTSNPNLYWYRQAAGRGLQLLFYSVGIGQISSEVPQNLSASRPQDRQFILSSKKLLLSDSGFYLCAWSAGQVNQPQHFGDGTRLSIL.

The chain uses TRBV19 and TRBJ2-7, with 10 bases aligning to TRBD2. CDR3 length: 15 amino acids. V lost 8 bases to trimming and J lost 3 bases; unmatched junction nucleotides: 10. Germline CDR1 reads LNHDA; CDR2 reads SQIVND (reference sequence). In DNA form, the CDR3 reads TGTGCCAGTCGGTTCACTAGCGGGAATTACTACGAGCAGTACTTC. It translates to CASRFTSGNYYEQYF.

The CDR3 sequence is CASSRTSGTGVEKLFF. CDR3 coding DNA: TGTGCCAGCAGCCGGACTTCCGGGACAGGGGTTGAAAAACTGTTTTTT. The chain couples TRBV5-6 to TRBJ1-4, with 10 nucleotides matching TRBD1. Trimming at V came to 4 bases and at J to 7 bases, leaving 10 bases not matched to a gene. CDR1 is SGHDT, CDR2 YYEEEE, per germline. CDR3 size: 16 residues. Full variable domain (rest looked up from reference TRBV5-6 and TRBJ1-4): DAGVTQSPTHLIKTRGQQVTLRCSPKSGHDTVSWYQQALGQGPQFIFQYYEEEERQRGNFPDRFSGHQFPNYSSELNVNALLLGDSALYLCASSRTSGTGVEKLFFGSGTQLSVL.

This chain links TRBV7-3 with TRBJ1-2, with TRBD1 matching over 7 bases. The CDR3 is 14 amino acids. Germline loops: CDR1 SGHTA, CDR2 FQGTGA. V was pared by 5 bases and J by 8 bases, with 11 bases of the junction left unmatched. This CDR3 reads CASSPSDRTGGYTF. The CDR3 nucleotides are TGTGCCAGCAGCCCCTCGGACAGGACGGGGGGCTACACCTTC. The full variable domain, in which reference TRBV7-3 and TRBJ1-2 provide the parts outside the CDR3, is GAGVSQTPSNKVTEKGKYVELRCDPISGHTALYWYRQSLGQGPEFLIYFQGTGAADDSGLPNDRFFAVRPEGSVSTLKIQRTERGDSAVYLCASSPSDRTGGYTFGSGTRLTVV.

This chain joins TRBV23-1 and TRBJ2-1, with TRBD2 matching 9 bases. TRBV23-1 is noted as an ORF with a role that remains uncertain. Losses at the gene ends were 4 bases for V and 4 bases for J; bases not matched to a gene: 8. This CDR3 region has 16 residues. CDR3 amino acids: CASSRLAGIGYNEQFF. In DNA, the CDR3 is TGCGCCAGCAGTCGGCTAGCGGGAATTGGGTACAATGAGCAGTTCTTC.

The rearrangement joins TRBV6-5 to TRBJ2-3; no definite D call. Germline V gene sequence: CDR1 MNHEY, CDR2 SVGAGI. The CDR3 runs to 14 residues. Trimming removed 5 bases from V and 2 bases from J, with 11 bases in between. The CDR3 sequence is CASSPAVYTDTQYF. CDR3 DNA sequence: TGTGCCAGCAGTCCCGCGGTGTACACAGATACGCAGTATTTT.

The chain uses TRBV19 and TRBJ2-7; possibly TRBD1 for D (6 bases). In germline, CDR1 is LNHDA, CDR2 SQIVND (reference sequence). This CDR3 is built from 14 residues. Trimming pared 7 bases from V and 2 bases from J, leaving 15 bases between. CDR3 protein: CASKFRDTTYEQYF. In nucleotides, the CDR3 is TGTGCCAGTAAGTTTCGGGACACCACCTACGAGCAGTACTTC.

J is TRBJ1-5 and V is TRBV23-1; 7 nucleotides match TRBD1. TRBV23-1 is annotated as an ORF whose role is uncertain. The junction had 7 bases not matched to a gene; V was cut back by 3 bases and J by 2 bases. This CDR3 spans 16 amino acids. The CDR3 here is CASSHATGMGNQPQHF. The CDR3 DNA reads as TGCGCCAGCAGTCATGCGACAGGGATGGGCAATCAGCCCCAGCATTTT.

The chain links TRBV19 to TRBJ2-7; no clear D. The CDR3 loop spans 16 amino acids. The germline CDR1 and CDR2 sequences are LNHDA and SQIVND (reference sequence). The V and J ends lost 2 bases and 3 bases respectively, with 17 bases between them. The CDR3 DNA sequence: TGTGCCAGTAGTATATCCCCGGTTGGGCAGGTCTACGAGCAGTACTTC. This sequence encodes CASSISPVGQVYEQYF.

This chain connects TRBV7-2 to TRBJ2-1; perhaps TRBD1 as D (5 bases). Trimming stripped 3 bases from V and 0 bases from J, with 9 bases between. The germline V gene has CDR1 SGHTA and CDR2 FQGNSA. CDR3 size: 15 residues. The CDR3 region has the DNA TGTGCCAGCAGCTTTGATACAGGCTCCTACAATGAGCAGTTCTTC. Translating gives CASSFDTGSYNEQFF.

The chain has TRBV12-5 and TRBJ2-3, with 10 bases identical to TRBD2. The CDR3 contains 15 residues. J was trimmed by 1 base and V by 5 bases; bases with no gene match: 3. From germline, CDR1 is LGHNT and CDR2 FRNRAP. In DNA form, the CDR3 reads TGTGCTAGTGGTCCCGGGACTAGCGGCACAGATACGCAGTATTTT. Amino acid sequence: CASGPGTSGTDTQYF. The full variable domain, completed using reference TRBV12-5 and TRBJ2-3, is DARVTQTPRHKVTEMGQEVTMRCQPILGHNTVFWYRQTMMQGLELLAYFRNRAPLDDSGMPKDRFSAEMPDATLATLKIQPSEPRDSAVYFCASGPGTSGTDTQYFGPGTRLTVL.

The chain joins TRBV6-5 to TRBJ1-2, with D maybe TRBD1 (5 bases). V was cut by 2 bases and J by 6 bases, with 16 bases left in between. Germline CDR1 MNHEY, CDR2 SVGAGI. The CDR3 totals 15 residues. The CDR3 DNA reads as TGTGCCAGCAGTTACAGGTCAGGAGGGGTCGATGGCTACACCTTC. Its protein is CASSYRSGGVDGYTF.

V gene TRBV27 combines with J gene TRBJ2-7; TRBD1 aligns across 8 bases. Unmatched junction bases numbered 11, after V lost 8 bases and J lost 5 bases. This CDR3 has 14 amino acids. The germline V gene encodes CDR1 MNHEY and CDR2 SMNVEV (reference sequence). The CDR3 loop reads CASQRWTGSDEQYF. The CDR3 DNA sequence: TGTGCCAGCCAAAGATGGACAGGGTCTGACGAGCAGTACTTC.

This sequence joins TRBV7-9 and TRBJ2-1; D gene uncertain. Germline values: CDR1 SEHNR, CDR2 FQNEAQ (reference sequence). V was trimmed by 2 bases and J by 0 bases, leaving 17 bases between them. The length of the CDR3 is 18 residues. CDR3 protein: CASSLPSRTGHSYNEQFF. As DNA, the CDR3 is TGTGCCAGCAGCTTACCCTCAAGAACGGGTCACTCCTACAATGAGCAGTTCTTC.

The chain recombines TRBV5-6 with TRBJ1-2; D is unclear. This CDR3 comprises 12 residues. The germline V gene has CDR1 SGHDT and CDR2 YYEEEE. Trimming removed 0 bases at V and 4 bases at J, with 4 bases between. This CDR3 reads CASSLDFYGYTF. The CDR3 nucleotides read TGTGCCAGCAGCTTGGACTTCTATGGCTACACCTTC.

This sequence joins TRBV27 and TRBJ1-2, with 7 bases matching TRBD1. V shed 5 bases, J shed 8 bases, and the junction held 8 bases outside the gene matches. CDR3 size: 13 residues. Germline CDR1 and CDR2: MNHEY and SMNVEV (reference sequence). CDR3 loop: CASSPGGVSGYTF. In DNA form, the CDR3 reads TGTGCCAGCAGTCCAGGGGGTGTGAGCGGCTACACCTTC.

The chain combines TRBV19 with TRBJ1-1; D is undetermined. The CDR3 loop spans 13 amino acids. The V gene's germline CDR1 is LNHDA and CDR2 SQIVND (reference sequence). The V gene lost 3 bases and the J gene lost 4 bases, with 9 bases spanning the gap. CDR3 loop: CASSISGSTEAFF. CDR3 sequence (DNA): TGTGCCAGTAGTATTTCGGGGAGCACTGAAGCTTTCTTT.

The chain couples TRBV5-1 to TRBJ2-2, with a tentative D call TRBD1 (5 bases). CDR3 length: 15 amino acids. Germline values: CDR1 SGHRS, CDR2 YFSETQ. Trimming removed 1 base at V and 3 bases at J, with 10 bases between. The CDR3 spells CASSLLDTYTGELFF. CDR3 bases: TGCGCCAGCAGCTTGCTGGACACCTACACCGGGGAGCTGTTTTTT.

The J gene is TRBJ1-2, the V gene TRBV27; 8 bases fit TRBD1. The CDR3 runs to 14 residues. Losses at the gene ends were 6 bases for V and 4 bases for J; bases not matched to a gene: 7. The germline V gene encodes CDR1 MNHEY and CDR2 SMNVEV (reference sequence). This CDR3 is CASRQTGAPYGYTF. The CDR3 DNA reads TGTGCCAGCAGGCAGACAGGGGCCCCCTATGGCTACACCTTC.